This T cell receptor beta chain derives from a study of T cells in Graves' hyperthyroidism and ophthalmopathy. TCR beta CDR3 regions were amplified from RNA transcripts. The HTBI set primed first-round TCR CDR3 RT-PCR. Via MiXCR, TCRdb re-called the multiplex PCR reads, giving one row per CDR3 protein. The table has roughly 740,000 distinct CDR3 sequences, about 17% seen once; the top ten hold 8.4%. Clinical symptoms, serum thyroxine, TRAb, thyroid ultrasound and orbital computed tomography established diagnosis. Germline CDR1 is KGHSH and CDR2 is LQKENI. The CDR3 covers 16 residues. Points on this clonotype: Mismatch with germline at one junction end may stem from a read error.

Source material: blood. This clonotype originated in a man younger than 30 with Graves' hyperthyroidism. V gene TRBV18 combines with J gene TRBJ2-7; TRBD2 matches at 12 bases. CDR3 nucleotide sequence: TGTGCCAGCTCACCCGCCGGACTAGCGGGGATCTACGGGCAGTACTTC. It encodes CASSPAGLAGIYGQYF.